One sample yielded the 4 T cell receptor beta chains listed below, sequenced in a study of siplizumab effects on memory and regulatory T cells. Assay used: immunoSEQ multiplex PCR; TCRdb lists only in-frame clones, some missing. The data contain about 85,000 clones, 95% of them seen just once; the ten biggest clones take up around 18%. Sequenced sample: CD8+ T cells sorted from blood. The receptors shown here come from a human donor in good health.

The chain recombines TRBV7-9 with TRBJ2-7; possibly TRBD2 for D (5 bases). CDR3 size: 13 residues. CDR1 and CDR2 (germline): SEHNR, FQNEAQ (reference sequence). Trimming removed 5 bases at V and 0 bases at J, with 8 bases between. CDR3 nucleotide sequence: TGTGCCAGCAGCACCCGGGACTCCTACGAGCAGTACTTC. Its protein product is CASSTRDSYEQYF.

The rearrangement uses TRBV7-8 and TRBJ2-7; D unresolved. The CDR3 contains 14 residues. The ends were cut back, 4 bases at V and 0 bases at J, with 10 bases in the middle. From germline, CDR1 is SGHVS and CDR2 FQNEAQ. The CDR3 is CASSSRPGSYEQYF. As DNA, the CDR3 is TGTGCCAGCAGCTCACGTCCTGGCTCCTACGAGCAGTACTTC.

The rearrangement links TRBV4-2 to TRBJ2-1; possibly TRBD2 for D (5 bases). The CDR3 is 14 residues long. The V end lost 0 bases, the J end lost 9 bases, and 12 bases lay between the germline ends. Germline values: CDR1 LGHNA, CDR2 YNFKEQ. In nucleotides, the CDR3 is TGTGCCAGCAGCCAAGATCGAGGGTCGGGTGAGCAGTTCTTC. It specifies CASSQDRGSGEQFF.

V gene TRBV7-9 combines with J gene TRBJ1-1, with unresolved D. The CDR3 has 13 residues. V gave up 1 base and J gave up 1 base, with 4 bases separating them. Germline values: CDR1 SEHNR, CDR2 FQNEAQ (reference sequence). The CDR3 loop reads CASSLDQNTEAFF. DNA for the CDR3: TGTGCCAGCAGCTTAGACCAGAACACTGAAGCTTTCTTT.